These 6 T cell receptor beta chains were all obtained from the same sample, sequenced in a study of cytomegalovirus exposure and HLA in healthy donors. 13 Jbeta primers and 60 Vbeta primers were used for the PCR. Sequencing was performed with immunoSEQ multiplex PCR; in TCRdb, only in-frame clones are kept and a portion is missing. The sample contains fewer than 250,000 clones, about three quarters of which appear only once. Sequenced input: PBMCs. The receptors were sampled from a woman aged 40-49 years in good health and CMV-seronegative.

The gene calls are TRBV4-1 and TRBJ2-1, with 8 bases identical to TRBD2. Germline V gene lookup returns CDR1 MGHRA and CDR2 YSYEKL. This CDR3 spans 15 amino acids. The V gene end was trimmed by 7 bases and the J gene end by 6 bases; junction bases not matched to a gene: 11. The CDR3 bases are TGCGCCAGCACTAGTAGCGGGGAATTTTTCAATGAGCAGTTCTTC. Translation: CASTSSGEFFNEQFF.

V is TRBV29-1 and J is TRBJ2-5; D is possibly TRBD2 (6 bases). The CDR3 contains 13 residues. V gave up 4 bases and J gave up 5 bases, with 14 bases separating them. In germline, CDR1 is SQVTM, CDR2 ANQGSEA. The CDR3 spells CSVVRGSRETQYF. DNA for the CDR3: TGCAGCGTTGTACGGGGGTCTAGGGAGACCCAGTACTTC.

The chain is built from TRBV5-4 and TRBJ1-1; weak D call: TRBD1 (6 bases). The CDR3 runs to 15 residues. V was clipped by 4 bases and J by 5 bases, with 18 bases between them. CDR1 is SGHNT, CDR2 YYREEE, per germline (reference sequence). The CDR3: CASSADLQGRTEAFF. The DNA of the CDR3 is TGTGCCAGCAGCGCCGACCTCCAGGGGCGAACTGAAGCTTTCTTT. Full variable domain (rest looked up from reference TRBV5-4 and TRBJ1-1): ETGVTQSPTHLIKTRGQQVTLRCSSQSGHNTVSWYQQALGQGPQFIFQYYREEENGRGNFPPRFSGLQFPNYSSELNVNALELDDSALYLCASSADLQGRTEAFFGQGTRLTVV.

V is TRBV5-4 and J is TRBJ2-7, with D possibly TRBD2 on 6 matching bases. Trimming cost V 1 base and J 5 bases, with 16 bases left between them. Germline V gene lookup returns CDR1 SGHNT and CDR2 YYREEE (reference sequence). This CDR3 is built from 15 residues. Here the CDR3 reads CASSLSGGRTHEQYF. The CDR3 bases are TGTGCCAGCAGCTTGTCGGGTGGGAGGACACACGAGCAGTACTTC.

V gene TRBV28 combines with J gene TRBJ2-1; D gene unclear. This CDR3 is 15 amino acids long. V was pared by 4 bases and J by 13 bases, with 23 bases between. The germline gives CDR1 MDHEN, CDR2 SYDVKM. The CDR3 nucleotides are TGTGCCAGCAGTTCAATTTTAAGCCTTATCCGGTCTCAGTTCTTC. It codes for CASSSILSLIRSQFF. Filled out from reference TRBV28 and TRBJ2-1, the complete variable domain reads DVKVTQSSRYLVKRTGEKVFLECVQDMDHENMFWYRQDPGLGLRLIYFSYDVKMKEKGDIPEGYSVSREKKERFSLILESASTNQTSMYLCASSSILSLIRSQFFGPGTRLTVL.

The chain links TRBV15 to TRBJ1-4, with unresolved D. The CDR3 runs 13 residues. Trimming pared 0 bases from V and 7 bases from J, leaving 6 bases between. CDR1 is LNHNV, CDR2 YYDKDF, per germline (reference sequence). The CDR3 region has the DNA TGTGCCACCAGCAGAGACTTGAGTGAAAAACTGTTTTTT. Its protein product is CATSRDLSEKLFF.